The TCR beta chain described here comes from a study of CD8 T cells in ankylosing spondylitis. The V gene end was trimmed by 5 bases and the J gene end by 9 bases; junction bases not matched to a gene: 9. The CDR3 is 13 residues long. CDR1 and CDR2 (germline): SQVTM, ANQGSEA. This clonotype was seen only a few times. Its antigen is not identified. Scientists made TCR beta libraries using quantitative 5'-RACE with molecular barcodes. TCRdb called the 5' RACE reads again in MiXCR, with one record for every CDR3 protein. The profile shows around 320,000 distinct CDR3 sequences, roughly 20% of them singletons. Notes on the study in general: The clones that were linked to disease were reported to be significantly enriched in matched synovial fluid samples from ankylosing spondylitis patients. Earlier work had already found some motif variants in reactive arthritis synovial fluid and blood. Blood of patients with ankylosing spondylitis appeared to be characterized by a TCR beta motif of roughly eight highly homologous variants.

Sequenced: blood, either unsorted or a sorted T cell fraction (not recorded which). The receptor comes from a female donor with ankylosing spondylitis or in good health (not recorded which). The chain joins TRBV29-1 to TRBJ2-1; 8 positions agree with TRBD1. CDR3 residues: CSVSRTGSLEQFF. The CDR3 region has the DNA TGCAGCGTTTCCCGGACAGGGTCGCTTGAGCAGTTCTTC.